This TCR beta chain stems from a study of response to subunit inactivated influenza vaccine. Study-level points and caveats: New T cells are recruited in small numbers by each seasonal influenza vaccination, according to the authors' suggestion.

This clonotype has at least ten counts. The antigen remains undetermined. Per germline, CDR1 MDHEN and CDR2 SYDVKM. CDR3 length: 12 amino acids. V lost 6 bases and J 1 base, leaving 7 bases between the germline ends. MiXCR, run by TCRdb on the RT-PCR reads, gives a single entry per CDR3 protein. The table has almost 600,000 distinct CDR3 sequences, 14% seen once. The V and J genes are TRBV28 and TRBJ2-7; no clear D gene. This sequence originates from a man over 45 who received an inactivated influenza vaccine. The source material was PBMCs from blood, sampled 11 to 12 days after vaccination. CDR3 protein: CASSPLSYEQYF. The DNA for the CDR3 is TGTGCCAGCAGCCCCCTATCCTACGAGCAGTACTTC.